This passage covers 16 T cell receptor beta chains from one sample sequenced in a study of STAT5B mutations in CD4+ large granular lymphocyte leukemia. Some clones are missing from TCRdb's copy, which holds only in-frame ones; the method was immunoSEQ multiplex PCR. The sample yields 550 to 600 clones, roughly two thirds seen once. The source material was PBMCs. The receptors derive from an elderly woman with CD4+ T-cell large granular lymphocyte leukemia.

This clone was observed a single time. The chain uses TRBV19 and TRBJ2-3, with no clear D. Trimming left V 9 bases short and J 1 base short, with 14 bases between. Germline lookup yields CDR1 LNHDA and CDR2 SQIVND (reference sequence). CDR3 length equals 14 residues. The CDR3 protein is CASTDPGRTDTQYF. CDR3 coding DNA: TGTGCCAGCACCGACCCAGGCCGCACAGATACGCAGTATTTT.

The chain joins TRBV6-6 to TRBJ2-7; 7 bases are shared with TRBD2. Germline V gene data show CDR1 as MNHNY and CDR2 as SVGAGI (reference sequence). The CDR3 sequence is 13 residues long. Unmatched junction bases numbered 3, after V lost 2 bases and J lost 5 bases. CDR3 sequence reads: CASSYQRDHEQYF. DNA for the CDR3: TGTGCCAGCAGTTACCAGCGGGATCACGAGCAGTACTTC.

This clone was counted between two and nine times. The chain recombines TRBV6-1 with TRBJ1-2; D gene ambiguous. This CDR3 is built from 11 residues. V was pared by 6 bases and J by 5 bases, with 7 bases between. Germline V lookup: CDR1 MNHNS, CDR2 SASEGT. CDR3 nucleotide sequence: TGTGCCAGCAGATCCTCTTATGGCTACACCTTC. Protein product: CASRSSYGYTF.

The chain is built from TRBV7-8 and TRBJ1-5; 8 bases fit TRBD1. This CDR3 has 16 residues. Germline assignment: CDR1 SGHVS and CDR2 FQNEAQ. V was clipped by 1 base and J by 7 bases; unmatched bases: 9. DNA of the CDR3: TGTGCCAGCAGCTTAGGTGAAGGACAGGGCAGCCAGCCCCAGCATTTT. It codes for CASSLGEGQGSQPQHF. The full variable domain, its missing parts supplied by reference TRBV7-8 and TRBJ1-5, is GAGVSQSPRYKVAKRGQDVALRCDPISGHVSLFWYQQALGQGPEFLTYFQNEAQLDKSGLPSDRFFAERPEGSVSTLKIQRTQQEDSAVYLCASSLGEGQGSQPQHFGDGTRLSIL.

The CDR3, as DNA: TGTGCCAGTAGTGGCCTCCTTGCGGGAGATTACGAGCAGTACTTC. Its translation: CASSGLLAGDYEQYF. V is TRBV19 and J is TRBJ2-7; 7 nucleotides align to TRBD2. After removal of 5 bases from V and 4 bases from J, the junction contained 11 bases not matched to a gene. This CDR3 spans 15 amino acids. Per germline, CDR1 LNHDA and CDR2 SQIVND (reference sequence).

This clone was seen only a few times. This chain connects TRBV18 to TRBJ1-2; D not resolved. V gave up 3 bases and J gave up 8 bases, with 10 bases separating them. The CDR3 runs 12 residues. The germline V gene encodes CDR1 KGHSH and CDR2 LQKENI. CDR3 region: CASSPVEGGYTF. DNA of the CDR3: TGTGCCAGCTCACCGGTGGAGGGAGGCTACACCTTC. The variable domain in full, completed from reference TRBV18 and TRBJ1-2, reads NAGVMQNPRHLVRRRGQEARLRCSPMKGHSHVYWYRQLPEEGLKFMVYLQKENIIDESGMPKERFSAEFPKEGPSILRIQQVVRGDSAAYFCASSPVEGGYTFGSGTRLTVV.

In its sample, this clone ranks as medium-sized (0.01 to 0.1%). This chain joins TRBV9 and TRBJ2-3; TRBD1 matches at 7 bases. Germline V gene sequence: CDR1 SGDLS, CDR2 YYNGEE. The CDR3 is 15 amino acids. J gave up 4 bases and V 0 bases, and 5 bases lay outside the gene matches. The CDR3 bases are TGTGCCAGCAGCGTAGCTGGGACAGAGGCAGATACGCAGTATTTT. This encodes CASSVAGTEADTQYF.

This chain connects TRBV9 to TRBJ1-2; D perhaps matches TRBD1 (6 bases). The ends were cut back, 0 bases at V and 5 bases at J, with 14 bases in the middle. The germline V gene encodes CDR1 SGDLS and CDR2 YYNGEE. The CDR3 runs 15 residues. The CDR3 coding sequence is TGTGCCAGCAGCGTAGCTGGGGGGCTCGGGTATGGCTACACCTTC. It yields the protein CASSVAGGLGYGYTF.

The chain is built from TRBV10-1 and TRBJ2-7; 8 bases align to TRBD2. This CDR3 is built from 15 residues. Germline V gene data show CDR1 as WNHNN and CDR2 as SYGVQD (reference sequence). Losses at the gene ends were 3 bases for V and 7 bases for J; bases not matched to a gene: 11. The CDR3 sequence is CASSEFAGGSGEQYF. Here the CDR3 DNA reads TGCGCCAGCAGTGAATTCGCGGGGGGCTCGGGAGAGCAGTACTTC.

In its sample, this clone ranks as hyperexpanded. V is TRBV28 and J is TRBJ1-2; D not resolved. V was shortened by 6 bases and J by 5 bases, with 7 bases between the two germline ends. The CDR3 consists of 11 residues. Germline-derived CDR1 and CDR2 are MDHEN and SYDVKM. The CDR3 sequence: CASRSSYGYTF. The CDR3 region has the DNA TGTGCCAGCAGATCCTCTTATGGCTACACCTTC.

This sequence joins TRBV7-9 and TRBJ2-1; D perhaps matches TRBD2 (5 bases). The CDR3 length is 12 residues. V was shortened by 2 bases and J by 7 bases, with 6 bases between the two germline ends. CDR1 is SEHNR and CDR2 is FQNEAQ in the germline V gene (reference sequence). The CDR3: CASSLTRNEQFF. Written as DNA, the CDR3 is TGTGCCAGCAGCTTAACTAGGAATGAGCAGTTCTTC.

This chain links TRBV5-6 with TRBJ2-1; D gene uncertain. This CDR3 contains 14 residues. Trimming stripped 0 bases from V and 0 bases from J, with 4 bases between. Germline-derived CDR1 and CDR2 are SGHDT and YYEEEE. The CDR3 DNA sequence: TGTGCCAGCAGCTTGGGGAGCTCCTACAATGAGCAGTTCTTC. Its translation: CASSLGSSYNEQFF.

V gene TRBV28 combines with J gene TRBJ2-7; weak D call: TRBD2 (6 bases). CDR3 length: 14 residues. Per germline, CDR1 MDHEN and CDR2 SYDVKM. Trimming took 2 bases from V and 6 from J, leaving 14 bases between them. The CDR3 DNA follows: TGTGCCAGCAGTTTACGGACGGGAGCCTCCGAGCAGTACTTC. It is translated as CASSLRTGASEQYF.

This chain links TRBV6-6 with TRBJ2-7; the D is unclear. CDR3 length equals 13 residues. Germline CDR1 and CDR2: MNHNY and SVGAGI (reference sequence). V was trimmed by 4 bases and J by 4 bases, leaving 11 bases between them. The CDR3 here is CASSFNRDYEQYF. DNA of the CDR3: TGTGCCAGCAGTTTTAACAGAGATTACGAGCAGTACTTC.

V and J are TRBV19 and TRBJ2-1, with no clear D. Germline assignment: CDR1 LNHDA and CDR2 SQIVND (reference sequence). CDR3 length: 15 amino acids. The germline V and J ends were trimmed by 3 bases and 0 bases, with 9 bases remaining between them. The CDR3 here is CASSIDISSYNEQFF. CDR3 bases: TGTGCCAGTAGTATTGACATTAGCTCCTACAATGAGCAGTTCTTC.

This chain connects TRBV5-5 to TRBJ1-2; no clear D gene. V shed 3 bases and J shed 4 bases, with 4 bases lying between them. The germline V gene encodes CDR1 SGHKS and CDR2 YYEKEE (reference sequence). The CDR3 contains 11 residues. CDR3 sequence reads: CASSWLYGYTF. CDR3 in DNA: TGTGCCAGCAGCTGGCTCTATGGCTACACCTTC.